This T cell receptor (beta chain) was captured in a study of CD8 T cells in ankylosing spondylitis. This clonotype was seen only a few times. Its target is not known. Via MiXCR, TCRdb re-called the 5' RACE reads, giving one row per CDR3 protein. Here the sample spans a few hundred thousand distinct CDR3 sequences, about a fifth being singletons. Whole-study results and caveats: A motif of fewer than ten highly homologous TCR beta variants was seen as apparently characteristic of ankylosing spondylitis blood.

The germline V gene has CDR1 MDHEN and CDR2 SYDVKM. Trimming stripped 5 bases from V and 3 bases from J, with 13 bases between. This CDR3 has 14 residues. The sample consisted of blood, either unsorted or a sorted T cell fraction (not recorded which). This clonotype was sampled from a male donor with ankylosing spondylitis. The genes are TRBV28 and TRBJ1-2; tentatively, D is TRBD1 (6 bases). This CDR3 reads CASSVPGQDYGYTF. The CDR3 bases are TGTGCCAGCAGTGTACCGGGACAAGACTATGGCTACACCTTC.